This T cell receptor beta chain was observed in a study of blood T cell repertoires in COVID-19. Authors' data handling: For nucleated cells, counts were estimated from reference gene primer amplification. Profiled with immunoSEQ multiplex PCR; TCRdb holds only in-frame clones, not every one. V, J and clone size were drawn from that table, and D and trimming were deduced from the DNA. The table lists about 170,000 clones, just over 85% of them singletons, with approximately 7% in the top ten. The CDR3 has 15 residues. Germline V gene lookup returns CDR1 MNHNS and CDR2 SASEGT. V lost 2 bases to trimming and J lost 5 bases; unmatched junction nucleotides: 8. This clone is a singleton in its sample.

The gene calls are TRBV6-1 and TRBJ1-2; TRBD1 aligns across 7 bases. Material for sequencing was peripheral blood. This clonotype was obtained from a man in his forties or fifties with active or convalescent COVID-19. The CDR3 reads CASSEYNRGLYGYTF. Here the CDR3 DNA reads TGTGCCAGCAGTGAATACAACAGGGGACTTTATGGCTACACCTTC.